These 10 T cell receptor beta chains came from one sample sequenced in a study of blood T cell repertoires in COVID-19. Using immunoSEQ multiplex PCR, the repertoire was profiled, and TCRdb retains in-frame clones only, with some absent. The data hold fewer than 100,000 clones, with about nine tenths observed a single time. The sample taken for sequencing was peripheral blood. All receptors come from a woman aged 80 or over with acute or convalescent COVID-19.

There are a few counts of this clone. In DNA, the CDR3 is TGTGCCAGCACTCGGGGGGGAGGCAACACCGGGGAGCTGTTTTTT. It is translated as CASTRGGGNTGELFF. V usage is TRBV25-1 and J usage is TRBJ2-2; TRBD2 matches 8 bases. The CDR3 totals 15 residues. The V gene end was trimmed by 7 bases and the J gene end by 2 bases; junction bases not matched to a gene: 6. Per germline, CDR1 MGHDK and CDR2 SYGVNS.

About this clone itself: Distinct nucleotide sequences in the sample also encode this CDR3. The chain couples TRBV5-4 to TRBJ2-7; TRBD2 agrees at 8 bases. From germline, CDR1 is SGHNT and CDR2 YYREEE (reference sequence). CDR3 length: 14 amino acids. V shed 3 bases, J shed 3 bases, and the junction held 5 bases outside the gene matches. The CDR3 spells CASSSGTSSYEQYF. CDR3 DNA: TGTGCCAGCAGCTCCGGGACTAGTAGCTACGAGCAGTACTTC.

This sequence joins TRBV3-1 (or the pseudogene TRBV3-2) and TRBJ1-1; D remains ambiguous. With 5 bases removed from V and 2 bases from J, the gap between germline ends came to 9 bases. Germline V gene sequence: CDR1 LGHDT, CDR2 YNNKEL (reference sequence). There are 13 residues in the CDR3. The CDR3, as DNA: TGTGCCAGCAGCGCCACAGAAAACACTGAAGCTTTCTTT. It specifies CASSATENTEAFF.

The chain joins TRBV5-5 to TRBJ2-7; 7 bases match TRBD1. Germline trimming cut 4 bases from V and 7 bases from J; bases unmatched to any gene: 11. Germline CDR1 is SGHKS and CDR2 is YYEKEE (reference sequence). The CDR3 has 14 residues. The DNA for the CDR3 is TGTGCCAGCAGCGTAGAGGGGGCTAAAGGAGAGCAGTACTTC. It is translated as CASSVEGAKGEQYF. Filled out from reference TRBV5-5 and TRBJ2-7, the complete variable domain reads DAGVTQSPTHLIKTRGQQVTLRCSPISGHKSVSWYQQVLGQGPQFIFQYYEKEERGRGNFPDRFSARQFPNYSSELNVNALLLGDSALYLCASSVEGAKGEQYFGPGTRLTVT.

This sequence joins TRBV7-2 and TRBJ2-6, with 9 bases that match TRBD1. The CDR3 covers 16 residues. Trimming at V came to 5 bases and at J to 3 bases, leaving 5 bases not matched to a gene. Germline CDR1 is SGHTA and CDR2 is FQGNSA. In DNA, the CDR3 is TGTGCCAGCAGCCAACAGGGGGCCGGTGGGGCCAACGTCCTGACTTTC. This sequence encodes CASSQQGAGGANVLTF. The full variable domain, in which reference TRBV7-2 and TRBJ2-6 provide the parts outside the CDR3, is GAGVSQSPSNKVTEKGKDVELRCDPISGHTALYWYRQSLGQGLEFLIYFQGNSAPDKSGLPSDRFSAERTGGSVSTLTIQRTQQEDSAVYLCASSQQGAGGANVLTFGAGSRLTVL.

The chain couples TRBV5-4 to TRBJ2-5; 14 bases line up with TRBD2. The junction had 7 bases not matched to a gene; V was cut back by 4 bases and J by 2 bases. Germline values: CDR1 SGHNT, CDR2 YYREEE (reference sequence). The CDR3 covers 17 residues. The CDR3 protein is CASSPGLAGGRQETQYF. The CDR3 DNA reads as TGTGCCAGCAGCCCCGGACTAGCGGGGGGCCGACAAGAGACCCAGTACTTC.

CDR3 nucleotides: TGTGCCAGCAGCATCGGACTAGCAAGCAATGAGCAGTTCTTC. Protein: CASSIGLASNEQFF. The chain links TRBV11-2 to TRBJ2-1; TRBD2 matches at 8 bases. J gave up 6 bases and V 5 bases, and 6 bases lay outside the gene matches. This CDR3 has 14 residues. Germline loops: CDR1 SGHAT, CDR2 FQNNGV.

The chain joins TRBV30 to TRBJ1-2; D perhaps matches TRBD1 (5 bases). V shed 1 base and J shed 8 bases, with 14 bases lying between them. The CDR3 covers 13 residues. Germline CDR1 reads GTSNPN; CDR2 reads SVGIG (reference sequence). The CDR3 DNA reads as TGTGCCTGGAGTGGGCAGGGTGCCACGGGCTACACCTTC. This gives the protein CAWSGQGATGYTF.

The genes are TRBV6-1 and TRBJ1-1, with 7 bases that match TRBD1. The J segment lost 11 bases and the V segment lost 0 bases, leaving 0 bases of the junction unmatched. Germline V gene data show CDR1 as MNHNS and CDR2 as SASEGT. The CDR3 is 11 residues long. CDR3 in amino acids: CASSEADRAFF. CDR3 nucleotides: TGTGCCAGCAGTGAAGCGGACAGGGCTTTCTTT.

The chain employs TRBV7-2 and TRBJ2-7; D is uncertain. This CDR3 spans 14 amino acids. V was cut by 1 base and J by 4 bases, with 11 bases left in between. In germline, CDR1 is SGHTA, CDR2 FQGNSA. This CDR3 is CASSLGAGGYEQYF. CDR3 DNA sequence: TGTGCCAGCAGCTTAGGGGCAGGTGGGTACGAGCAGTACTTC.